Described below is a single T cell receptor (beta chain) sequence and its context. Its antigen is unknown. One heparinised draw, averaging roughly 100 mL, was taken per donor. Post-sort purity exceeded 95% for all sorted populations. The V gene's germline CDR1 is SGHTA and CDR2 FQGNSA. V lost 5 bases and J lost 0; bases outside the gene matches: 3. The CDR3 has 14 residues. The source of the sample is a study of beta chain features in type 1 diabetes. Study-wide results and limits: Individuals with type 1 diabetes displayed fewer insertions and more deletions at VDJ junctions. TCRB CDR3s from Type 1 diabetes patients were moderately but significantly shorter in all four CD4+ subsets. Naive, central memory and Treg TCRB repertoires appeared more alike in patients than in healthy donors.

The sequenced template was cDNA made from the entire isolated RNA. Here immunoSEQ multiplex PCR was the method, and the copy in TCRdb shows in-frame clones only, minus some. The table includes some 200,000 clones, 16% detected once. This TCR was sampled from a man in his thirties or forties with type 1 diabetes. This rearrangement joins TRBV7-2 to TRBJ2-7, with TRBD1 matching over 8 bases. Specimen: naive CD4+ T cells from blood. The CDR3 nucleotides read TGTGCCAGCAGCATCGGGACAGGCTCCTACGAGCAGTACTTC. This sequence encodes CASSIGTGSYEQYF.